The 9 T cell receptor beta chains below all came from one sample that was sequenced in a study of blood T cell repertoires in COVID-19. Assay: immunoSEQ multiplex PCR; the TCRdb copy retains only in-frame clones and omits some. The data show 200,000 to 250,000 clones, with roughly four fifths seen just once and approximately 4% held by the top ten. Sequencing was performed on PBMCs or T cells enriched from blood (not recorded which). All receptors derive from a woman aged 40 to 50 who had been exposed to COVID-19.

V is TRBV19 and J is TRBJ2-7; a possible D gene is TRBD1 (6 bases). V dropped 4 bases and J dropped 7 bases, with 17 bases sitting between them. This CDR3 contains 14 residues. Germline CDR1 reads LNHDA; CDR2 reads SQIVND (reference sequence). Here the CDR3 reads CASSNRQGKGEQYF. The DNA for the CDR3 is TGTGCCAGTAGTAATCGGCAGGGGAAGGGGGAGCAGTACTTC.

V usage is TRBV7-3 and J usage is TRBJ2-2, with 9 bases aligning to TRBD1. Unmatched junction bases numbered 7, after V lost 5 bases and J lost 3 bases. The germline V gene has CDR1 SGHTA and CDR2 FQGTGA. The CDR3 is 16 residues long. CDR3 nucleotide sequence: TGTGCCAGCAGCCTCTCGGACAGGGGTGACACCGGGGAGCTGTTTTTT. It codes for CASSLSDRGDTGELFF.

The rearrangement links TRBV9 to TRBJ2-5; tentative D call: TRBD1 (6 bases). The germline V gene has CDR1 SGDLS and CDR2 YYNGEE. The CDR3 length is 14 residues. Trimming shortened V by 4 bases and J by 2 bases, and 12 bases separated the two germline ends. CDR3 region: CASSNGQQQETQYF. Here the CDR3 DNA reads TGTGCCAGCAGCAACGGACAGCAGCAAGAGACCCAGTACTTC.

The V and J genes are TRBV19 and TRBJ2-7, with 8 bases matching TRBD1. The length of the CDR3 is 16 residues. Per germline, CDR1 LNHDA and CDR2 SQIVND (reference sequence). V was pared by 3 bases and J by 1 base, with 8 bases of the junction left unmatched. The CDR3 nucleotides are TGTGCCAGTAGTATGGGAGGACAGGGATCGTCCTACGAGCAGTACTTC. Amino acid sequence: CASSMGGQGSSYEQYF.

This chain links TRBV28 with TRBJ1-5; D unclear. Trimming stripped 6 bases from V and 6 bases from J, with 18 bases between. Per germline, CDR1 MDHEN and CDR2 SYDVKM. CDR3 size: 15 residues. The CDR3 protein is CASSIGGLLSQPQHF. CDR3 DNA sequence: TGTGCCAGCAGCATAGGCGGACTTCTCAGTCAGCCCCAGCATTTT.

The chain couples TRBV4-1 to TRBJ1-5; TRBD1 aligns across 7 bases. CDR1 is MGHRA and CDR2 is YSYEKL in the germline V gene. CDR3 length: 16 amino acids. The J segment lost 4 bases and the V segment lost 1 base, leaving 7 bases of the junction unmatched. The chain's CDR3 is CASSQGVTGANQPQHF. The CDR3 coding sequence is TGCGCCAGCAGCCAAGGTGTAACAGGGGCGAATCAGCCCCAGCATTTT.

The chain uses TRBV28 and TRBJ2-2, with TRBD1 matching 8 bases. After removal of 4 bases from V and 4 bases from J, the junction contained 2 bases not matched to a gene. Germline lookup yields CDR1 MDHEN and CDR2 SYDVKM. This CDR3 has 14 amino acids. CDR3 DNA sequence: TGTGCCAGCAGTTCAGGGGGCACCACCGGGGAGCTGTTTTTT. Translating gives CASSSGGTTGELFF.

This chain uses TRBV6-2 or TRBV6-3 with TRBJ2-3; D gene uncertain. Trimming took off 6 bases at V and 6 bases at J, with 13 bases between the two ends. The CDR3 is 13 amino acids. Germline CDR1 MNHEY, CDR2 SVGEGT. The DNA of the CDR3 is TGTGCCAGCAGCCAAGGCCGCAGGGATACGCAGTATTTT. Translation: CASSQGRRDTQYF.

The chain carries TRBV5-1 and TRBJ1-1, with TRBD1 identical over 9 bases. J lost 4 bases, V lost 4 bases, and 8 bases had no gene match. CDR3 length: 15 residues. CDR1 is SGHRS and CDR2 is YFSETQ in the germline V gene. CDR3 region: CASSLSPGQGTEAFF. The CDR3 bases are TGCGCCAGCAGCCTTTCACCGGGACAGGGCACTGAAGCTTTCTTT.